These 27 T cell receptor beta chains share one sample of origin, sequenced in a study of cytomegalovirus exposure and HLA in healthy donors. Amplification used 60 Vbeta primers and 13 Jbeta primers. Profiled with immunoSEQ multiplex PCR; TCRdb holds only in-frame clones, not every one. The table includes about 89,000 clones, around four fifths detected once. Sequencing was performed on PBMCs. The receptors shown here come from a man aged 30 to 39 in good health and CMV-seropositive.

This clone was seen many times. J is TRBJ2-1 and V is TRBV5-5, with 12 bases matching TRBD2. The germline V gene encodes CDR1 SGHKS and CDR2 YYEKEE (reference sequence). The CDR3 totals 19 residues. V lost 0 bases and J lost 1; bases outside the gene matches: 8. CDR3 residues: CASSLGRKLAGGSYNEQFF. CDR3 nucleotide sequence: TGTGCCAGCAGCTTGGGGCGTAAACTAGCGGGGGGATCCTACAATGAGCAGTTCTTC.

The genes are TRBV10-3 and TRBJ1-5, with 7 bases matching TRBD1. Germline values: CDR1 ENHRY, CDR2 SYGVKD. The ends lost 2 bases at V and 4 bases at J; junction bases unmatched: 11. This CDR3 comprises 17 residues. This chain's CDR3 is CAISERQGRVGNQPQHF. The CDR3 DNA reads TGTGCCATCAGTGAGAGACAGGGTAGAGTGGGAAATCAGCCCCAGCATTTT.

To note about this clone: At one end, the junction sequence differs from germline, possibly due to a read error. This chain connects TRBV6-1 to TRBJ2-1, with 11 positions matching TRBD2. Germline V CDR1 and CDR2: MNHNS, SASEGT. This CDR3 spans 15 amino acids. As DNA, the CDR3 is TGTGTCAGCAGAAATAGCGGGGGGGCCGGGAATGAGCAGTTCTTC. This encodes CVSRNSGGAGNEQFF.

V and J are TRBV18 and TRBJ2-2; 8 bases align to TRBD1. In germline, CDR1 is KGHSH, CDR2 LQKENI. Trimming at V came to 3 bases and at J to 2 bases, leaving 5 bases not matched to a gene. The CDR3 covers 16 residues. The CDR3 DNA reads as TGTGCCAGCTCACCCGAAGGACAGGGCAACACCGGGGAGCTGTTTTTT. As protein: CASSPEGQGNTGELFF.

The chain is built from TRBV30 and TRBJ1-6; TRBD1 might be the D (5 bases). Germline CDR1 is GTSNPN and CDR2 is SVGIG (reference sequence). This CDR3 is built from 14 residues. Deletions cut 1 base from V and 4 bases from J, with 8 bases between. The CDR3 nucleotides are TGTGCCTGGAGTGCTCAGGGATATAATTCACCCCTCCACTTT. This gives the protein CAWSAQGYNSPLHF. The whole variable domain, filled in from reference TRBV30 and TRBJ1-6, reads SQTIHQWPATLVQPVGSPLSLECTVEGTSNPNLYWYRQAAGRGLQLLFYSVGIGQISSEVPQNLSASRPQDRQFILSSKKLLLSDSGFYLCAWSAQGYNSPLHFGNGTRLTVT.

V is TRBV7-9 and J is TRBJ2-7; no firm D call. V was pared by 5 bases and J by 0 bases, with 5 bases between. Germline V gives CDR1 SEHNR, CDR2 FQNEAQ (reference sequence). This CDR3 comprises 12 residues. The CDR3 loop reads CASSPLSYEQYF. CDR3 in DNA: TGTGCCAGCAGCCCTCTCTCCTACGAGCAGTACTTC.

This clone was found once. The CDR3 nucleotides read TGCGCCAGCAGCCCGGACTTACGTTGGGGACAGGGATACGAGGGGCTTGTCTCACCCCTCCACTTT. It codes for CASSPDLRWGQGYEGLVSPLHF. The J gene is TRBJ1-6, the V gene TRBV5-1, with TRBD1 matching 9 bases. The ends lost 4 bases at V and 10 bases at J; junction bases unmatched: 30. The CDR3 extends over 22 amino acids. Germline V gene data show CDR1 as SGHRS and CDR2 as YFSETQ.

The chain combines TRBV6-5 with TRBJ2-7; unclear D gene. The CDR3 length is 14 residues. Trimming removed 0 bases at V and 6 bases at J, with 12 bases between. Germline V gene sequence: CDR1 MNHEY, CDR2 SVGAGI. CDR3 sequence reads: CASSYSNPRVEQYF. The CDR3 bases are TGTGCCAGCAGTTACTCGAACCCTCGGGTCGAGCAGTACTTC.

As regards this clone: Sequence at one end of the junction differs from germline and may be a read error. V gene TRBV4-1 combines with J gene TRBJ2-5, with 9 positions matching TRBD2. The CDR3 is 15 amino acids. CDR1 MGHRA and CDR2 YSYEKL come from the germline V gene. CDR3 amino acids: CASSQRRGGQETQYF. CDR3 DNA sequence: TGTGCCAGCAGCCAACGGCGGGGGGGACAAGAGACCCAGTACTTC.

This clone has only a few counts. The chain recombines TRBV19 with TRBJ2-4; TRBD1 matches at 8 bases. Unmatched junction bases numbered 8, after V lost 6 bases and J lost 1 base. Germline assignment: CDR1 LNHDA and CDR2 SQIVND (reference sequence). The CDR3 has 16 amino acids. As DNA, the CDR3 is TGTGCCAGTAGCCAACAGGGGGGAATTGCCAAAAACATTCAGTACTTC. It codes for CASSQQGGIAKNIQYF. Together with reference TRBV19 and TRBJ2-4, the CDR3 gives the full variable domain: DGGITQSPKYLFRKEGQNVTLSCEQNLNHDAMYWYRQDPGQGLRLIYYSQIVNDFQKGDIAEGYSVSREKKESFPLTVTSAQKNPTAFYLCASSQQGGIAKNIQYFGAGTRLSVL.

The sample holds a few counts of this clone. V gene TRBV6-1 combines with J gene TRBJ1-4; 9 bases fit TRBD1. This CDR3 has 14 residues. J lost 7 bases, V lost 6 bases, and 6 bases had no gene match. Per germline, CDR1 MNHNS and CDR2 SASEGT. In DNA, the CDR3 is TGTGCCAGCAGAAGACAGGGGGAAGGTGAAAAACTGTTTTTT. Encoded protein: CASRRQGEGEKLFF.

CDR3 amino acids: CASSHLPTGSIGNTIYF. The CDR3 DNA is TGCGCCAGCAGCCATCTCCCGACAGGGTCGATTGGAAACACCATATATTTT. This chain connects TRBV4-1 to TRBJ1-3; TRBD1 matches 7 bases. The CDR3 is made up of 17 amino acids. Looked up from germline, CDR1 is MGHRA and CDR2 is YSYEKL. V was pared by 3 bases and J by 3 bases, with 11 bases of the junction left unmatched.

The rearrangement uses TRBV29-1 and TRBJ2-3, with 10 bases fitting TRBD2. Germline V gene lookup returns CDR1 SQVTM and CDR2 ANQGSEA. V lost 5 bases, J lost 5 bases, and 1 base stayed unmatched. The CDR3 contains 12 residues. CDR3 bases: TGCAGCGTTCGACTAGCGGGAGATACGCAGTATTTT. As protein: CSVRLAGDTQYF.

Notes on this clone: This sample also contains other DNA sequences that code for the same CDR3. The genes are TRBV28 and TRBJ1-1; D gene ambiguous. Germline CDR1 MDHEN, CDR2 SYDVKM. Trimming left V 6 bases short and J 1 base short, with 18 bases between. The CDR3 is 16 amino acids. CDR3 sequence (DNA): TGTGCCAGCAGCCCTCCGCGACATCGTCGGAACACTGAAGCTTTCTTT. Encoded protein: CASSPPRHRRNTEAFF.

CDR3 bases: TGTGCCATCCGCGACCTGGGGACTAGCGACCACGAGCAGTACTTC. This translates into CAIRDLGTSDHEQYF. The chain has TRBV10-3 and TRBJ2-7, with 10 bases matching TRBD2. The CDR3 runs to 15 residues. Germline CDR1 and CDR2: ENHRY and SYGVKD. The trim removed 8 bases at V and 5 bases at J, leaving 12 bases unmatched.

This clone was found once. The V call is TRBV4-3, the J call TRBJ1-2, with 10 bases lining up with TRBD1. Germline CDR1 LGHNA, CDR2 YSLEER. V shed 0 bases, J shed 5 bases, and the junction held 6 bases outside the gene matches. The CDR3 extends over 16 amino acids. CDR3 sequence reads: CASSQDRWTGGYGYTF. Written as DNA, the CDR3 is TGCGCCAGCAGCCAAGATAGATGGACAGGGGGGTATGGCTACACCTTC.

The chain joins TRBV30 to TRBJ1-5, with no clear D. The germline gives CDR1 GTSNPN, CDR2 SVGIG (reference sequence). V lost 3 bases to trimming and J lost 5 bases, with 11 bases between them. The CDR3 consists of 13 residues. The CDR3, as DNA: TGTGCCTGGAGCCGAGCATGGTATCAGCCCCAGCATTTT. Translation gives CAWSRAWYQPQHF.

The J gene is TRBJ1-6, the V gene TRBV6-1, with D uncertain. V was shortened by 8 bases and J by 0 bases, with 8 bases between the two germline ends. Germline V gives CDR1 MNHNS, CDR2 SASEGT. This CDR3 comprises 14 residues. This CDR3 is CASGWSSYNSPLHF. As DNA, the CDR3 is TGTGCCAGCGGGTGGAGCTCCTATAATTCACCCCTCCACTTT.

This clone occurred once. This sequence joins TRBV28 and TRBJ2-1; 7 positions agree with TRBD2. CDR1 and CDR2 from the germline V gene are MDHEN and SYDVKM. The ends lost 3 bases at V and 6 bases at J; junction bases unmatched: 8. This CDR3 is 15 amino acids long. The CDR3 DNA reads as TGTGCCAGCAGTTTCTTATCGGGGGGTGTCAATGAGCAGTTCTTC. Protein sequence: CASSFLSGGVNEQFF.

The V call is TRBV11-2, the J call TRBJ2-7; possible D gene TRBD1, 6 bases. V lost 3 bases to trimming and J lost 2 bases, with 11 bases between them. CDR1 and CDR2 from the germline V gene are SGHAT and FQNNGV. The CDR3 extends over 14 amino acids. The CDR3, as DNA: TGTGCCAGCAGCTTTTTCAGGGGTCCCTACGAGCAGTACTTC. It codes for CASSFFRGPYEQYF.

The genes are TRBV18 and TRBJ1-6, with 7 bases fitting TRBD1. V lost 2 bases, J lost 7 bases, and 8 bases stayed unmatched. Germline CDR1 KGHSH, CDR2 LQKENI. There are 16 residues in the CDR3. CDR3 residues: CASSPSRQGGNSPLHF. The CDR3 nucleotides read TGTGCCAGCTCACCATCCCGACAGGGAGGCAATTCACCCCTCCACTTT.

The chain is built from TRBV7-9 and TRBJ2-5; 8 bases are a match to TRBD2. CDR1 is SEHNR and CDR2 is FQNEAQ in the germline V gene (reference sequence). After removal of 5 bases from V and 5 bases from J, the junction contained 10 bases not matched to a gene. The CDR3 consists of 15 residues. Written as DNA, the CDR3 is TGTGCCAGCAGCCAATCCCGAAGCGGGGGTGAGACCCAGTACTTC. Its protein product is CASSQSRSGGETQYF. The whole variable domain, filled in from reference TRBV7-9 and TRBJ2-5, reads DTGVSQNPRHKITKRGQNVTFRCDPISEHNRLYWYRQTLGQGPEFLTYFQNEAQLEKSRLLSDRFSAERPKGSFSTLEIQRTEQGDSAMYLCASSQSRSGGETQYFGPGTRLLVL.

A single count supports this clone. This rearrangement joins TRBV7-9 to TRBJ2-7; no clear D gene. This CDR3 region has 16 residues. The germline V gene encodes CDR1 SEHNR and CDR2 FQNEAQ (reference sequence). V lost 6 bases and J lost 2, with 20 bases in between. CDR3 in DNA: TGTGCCAGCAGTTTCGAGGCAGCGACGGAAACCTACGAGCAGTACTTC. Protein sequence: CASSFEAATETYEQYF.

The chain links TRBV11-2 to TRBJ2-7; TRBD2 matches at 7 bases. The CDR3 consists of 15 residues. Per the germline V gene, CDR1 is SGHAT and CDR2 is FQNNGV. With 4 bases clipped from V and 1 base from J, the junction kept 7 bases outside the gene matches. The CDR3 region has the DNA TGTGCCAGCAGCTCGAGGAGCGGGGAATCCTACGAGCAGTACTTC. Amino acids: CASSSRSGESYEQYF.

In nucleotides, the CDR3 is TGTGCCAGTAGTCGCCTTCCTAGCGGGGGGGCCAATGAGCAGTTCTTC. Protein product: CASSRLPSGGANEQFF. V and J are TRBV19 and TRBJ2-1; 12 bases fit TRBD2. The CDR3 has 16 amino acids. Trimming at V came to 5 bases and at J to 6 bases, leaving 8 bases not matched to a gene. Germline values: CDR1 LNHDA, CDR2 SQIVND (reference sequence).

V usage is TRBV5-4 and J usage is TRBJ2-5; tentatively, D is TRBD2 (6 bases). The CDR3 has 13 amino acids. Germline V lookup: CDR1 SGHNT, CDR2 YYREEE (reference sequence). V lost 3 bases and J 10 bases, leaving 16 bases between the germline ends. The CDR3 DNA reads TGTGCCAGCAGCTCGGACATGACGGGGGACCAGTACTTC. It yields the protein CASSSDMTGDQYF. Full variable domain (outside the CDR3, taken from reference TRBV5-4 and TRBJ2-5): ETGVTQSPTHLIKTRGQQVTLRCSSQSGHNTVSWYQQALGQGPQFIFQYYREEENGRGNFPPRFSGLQFPNYSSELNVNALELDDSALYLCASSSDMTGDQYFGPGTRLLVL.

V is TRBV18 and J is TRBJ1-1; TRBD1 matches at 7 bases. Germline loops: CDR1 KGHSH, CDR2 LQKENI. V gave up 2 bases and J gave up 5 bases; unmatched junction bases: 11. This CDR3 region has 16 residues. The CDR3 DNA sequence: TGTGCCAGCTCACCATGGCGGGGACCAGGGGGGACTGAAGCTTTCTTT. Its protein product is CASSPWRGPGGTEAFF. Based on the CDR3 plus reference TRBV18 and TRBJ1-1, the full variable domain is NAGVMQNPRHLVRRRGQEARLRCSPMKGHSHVYWYRQLPEEGLKFMVYLQKENIIDESGMPKERFSAEFPKEGPSILRIQQVVRGDSAAYFCASSPWRGPGGTEAFFGQGTRLTVV.